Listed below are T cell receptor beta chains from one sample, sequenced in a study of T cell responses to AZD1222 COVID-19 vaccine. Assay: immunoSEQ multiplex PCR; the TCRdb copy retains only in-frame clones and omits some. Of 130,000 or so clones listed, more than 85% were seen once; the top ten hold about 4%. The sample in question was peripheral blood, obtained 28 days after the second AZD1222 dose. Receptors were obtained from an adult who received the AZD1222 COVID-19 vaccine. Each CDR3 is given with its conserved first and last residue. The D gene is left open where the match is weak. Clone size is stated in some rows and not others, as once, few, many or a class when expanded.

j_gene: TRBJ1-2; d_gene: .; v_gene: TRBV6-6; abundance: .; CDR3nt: TGTGCCAGCGCCCCCCACCGGGACGGATTTACTGGCTACACCTTC; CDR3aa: CASAPHRDGFTGYTF
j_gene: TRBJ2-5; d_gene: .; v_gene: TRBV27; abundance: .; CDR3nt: TGTGCCAGCAGTTTATCACAGTCGGGAGAGACCCAGTACTTC; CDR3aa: CASSLSQSGETQYF
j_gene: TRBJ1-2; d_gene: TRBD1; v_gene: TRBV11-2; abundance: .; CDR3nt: TGTGCCAGCAGCCCTGGGACAGGGGCCCTAGGAGGCTACACCTTC; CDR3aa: CASSPGTGALGGYTF
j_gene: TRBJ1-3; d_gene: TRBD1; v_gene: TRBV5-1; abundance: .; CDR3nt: TGCGCCAGCAGCTTGGGGGGACAGGGCTCTGGAAACACCATATATTTT; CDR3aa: CASSLGGQGSGNTIYF
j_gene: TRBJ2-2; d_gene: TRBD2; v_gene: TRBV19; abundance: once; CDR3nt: TGTGCCAGTATCCGACTAGCGGGGGCGGGGACCGGGGAGCTGTTTTTT; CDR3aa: CASIRLAGAGTGELFF
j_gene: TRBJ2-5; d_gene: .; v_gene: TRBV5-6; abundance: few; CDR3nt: TGTGCCAGCAGCTTGTCGATAAGGCGGGAGACCCAGTACTTC; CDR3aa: CASSLSIRRETQYF
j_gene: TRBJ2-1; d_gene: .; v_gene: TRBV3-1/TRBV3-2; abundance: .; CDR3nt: TGTGCCAGCAGCCAAGATGAAAATGAGCAGTTCTTC; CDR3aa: CASSQDENEQFF
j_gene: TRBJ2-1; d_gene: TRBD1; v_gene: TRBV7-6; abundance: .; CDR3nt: TGTGCCAGCAGCTTGGGGACAGGTTTGTCGGGCAATGAGCAGTTCTTC; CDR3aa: CASSLGTGLSGNEQFF
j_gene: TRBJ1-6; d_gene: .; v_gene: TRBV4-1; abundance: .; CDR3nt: TGCGCCAGCAGCCAAGGGCAGAATAATTCACCCCTCCACTTT; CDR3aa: CASSQGQNNSPLHF
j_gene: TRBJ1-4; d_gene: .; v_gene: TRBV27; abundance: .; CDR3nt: TGTGCCAGCAGTTTATTACCCGGGGGCGGCGAAAAACTGTTTTTT; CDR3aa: CASSLLPGGGEKLFF
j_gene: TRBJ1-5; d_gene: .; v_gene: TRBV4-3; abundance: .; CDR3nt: TGCGCCAGCAGCCACACATTCGGCCTCACCCACAATCAGCCCCAGCATTTT; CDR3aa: CASSHTFGLTHNQPQHF
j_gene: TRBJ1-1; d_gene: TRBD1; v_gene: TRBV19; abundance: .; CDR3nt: TGTGCCACACAGGGGGCTTGGGCAGGCACTGAAGCTTTCTTT; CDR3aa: CATQGAWAGTEAFF
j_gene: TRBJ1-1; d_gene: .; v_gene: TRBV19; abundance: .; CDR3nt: TGTGCCAGTATTAGGGACACTGAAGCTTTCTTT; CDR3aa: CASIRDTEAFF
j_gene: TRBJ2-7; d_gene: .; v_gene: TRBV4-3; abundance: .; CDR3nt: TGCGCCAGCAGCCCCGCGGCGGGGCGCGAGCAGTACTTC; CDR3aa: CASSPAAGREQYF
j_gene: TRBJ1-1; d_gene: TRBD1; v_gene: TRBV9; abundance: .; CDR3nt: TGTGCCAGCAGCGGACAGGGAGGGAGAACTGAAGCTTTCTTT; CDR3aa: CASSGQGGRTEAFF
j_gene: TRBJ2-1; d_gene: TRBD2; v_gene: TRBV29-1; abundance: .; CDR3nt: TGCAGCGTTGGAAACCTAGCGGGAGTCGTCAATGAGCAGTTCTTC; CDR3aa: CSVGNLAGVVNEQFF
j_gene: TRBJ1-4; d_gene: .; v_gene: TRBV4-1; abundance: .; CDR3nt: TGCGCCAGCAGCCACGCGAACAGGGTCGTCCTAGAAAAACTGTTTTTT; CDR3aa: CASSHANRVVLEKLFF
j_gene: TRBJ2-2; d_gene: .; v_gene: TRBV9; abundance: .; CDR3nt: TGTGCCAGCAGCGTAGGGATTAGCGTAAACGCGAACACCGGGGAGCTGTTTTTT; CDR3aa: CASSVGISVNANTGELFF
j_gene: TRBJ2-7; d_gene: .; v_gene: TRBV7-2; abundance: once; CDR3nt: TGTGCCAGCAGCTTAGGGGGGGACTCCTACGAGCAGTACTTC; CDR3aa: CASSLGGDSYEQYF
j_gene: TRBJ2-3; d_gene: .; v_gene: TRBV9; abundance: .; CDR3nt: TGTGCCAGCAGCGTCCTTTCTGGGGCAGATACGCAGTATTTT; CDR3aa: CASSVLSGADTQYF
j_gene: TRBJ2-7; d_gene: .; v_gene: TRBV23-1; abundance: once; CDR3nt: TGCGCCAGCAGTCAATCTCCAAGGCCTTTTTACGAGCAGTACTTC; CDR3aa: CASSQSPRPFYEQYF
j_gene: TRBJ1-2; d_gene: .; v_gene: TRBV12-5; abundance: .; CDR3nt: TGTGCTAGTGGTTTAGAGGGGGGTTGGAACTATGGCTACACCTTC; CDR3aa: CASGLEGGWNYGYTF
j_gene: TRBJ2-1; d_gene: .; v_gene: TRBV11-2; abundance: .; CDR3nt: TGTGCCAGCAGCTTAACCCTCAGCTCCTACAATGAGCAGTTCTTC; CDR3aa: CASSLTLSSYNEQFF
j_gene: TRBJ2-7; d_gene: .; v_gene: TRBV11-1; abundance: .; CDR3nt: TGTGCCAGCAGCTTAGGGCAGGTCTACGAGCAGTACTTC; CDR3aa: CASSLGQVYEQYF